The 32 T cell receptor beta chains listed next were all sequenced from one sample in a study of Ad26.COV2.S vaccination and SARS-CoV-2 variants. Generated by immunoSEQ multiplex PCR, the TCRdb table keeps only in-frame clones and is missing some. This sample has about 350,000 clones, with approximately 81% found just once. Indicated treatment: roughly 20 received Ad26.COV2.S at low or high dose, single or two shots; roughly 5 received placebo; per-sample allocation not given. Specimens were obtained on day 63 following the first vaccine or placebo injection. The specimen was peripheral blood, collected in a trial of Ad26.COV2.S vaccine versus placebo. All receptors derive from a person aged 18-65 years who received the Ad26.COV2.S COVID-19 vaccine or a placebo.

CDR3 residues: CASSPRLAGGEQFF. In nucleotides, the CDR3 is TGTGCCAGCAGTCCGCGACTAGCGGGGGGTGAGCAGTTCTTC. J is TRBJ2-1 and V is TRBV27, with 13 bases aligning to TRBD2. CDR1 and CDR2 from the germline V gene are MNHEY and SMNVEV (reference sequence). This CDR3 comprises 14 residues. The ends lost 5 bases at V and 9 bases at J; junction bases unmatched: 4.

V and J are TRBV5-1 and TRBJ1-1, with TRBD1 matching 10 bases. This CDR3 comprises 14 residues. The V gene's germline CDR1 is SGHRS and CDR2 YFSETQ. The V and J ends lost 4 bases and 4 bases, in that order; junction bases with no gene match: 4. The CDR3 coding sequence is TGCGCCAGCAGCGACAGGGGGCGAAGCACTGAAGCTTTCTTT. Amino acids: CASSDRGRSTEAFF.

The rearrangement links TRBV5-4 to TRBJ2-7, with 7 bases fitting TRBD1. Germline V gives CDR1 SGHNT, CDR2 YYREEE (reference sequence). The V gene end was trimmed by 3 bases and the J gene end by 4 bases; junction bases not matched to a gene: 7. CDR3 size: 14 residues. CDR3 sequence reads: CASSSGQDRYEQYF. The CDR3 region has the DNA TGTGCCAGCAGCTCAGGACAGGATCGTTACGAGCAGTACTTC.

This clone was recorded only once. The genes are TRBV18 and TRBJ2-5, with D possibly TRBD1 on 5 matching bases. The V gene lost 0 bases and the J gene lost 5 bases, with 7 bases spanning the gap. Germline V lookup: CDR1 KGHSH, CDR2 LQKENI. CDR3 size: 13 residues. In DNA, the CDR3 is TGTGCCAGCTCACCACCAGGGGCCGAGACCCAGTACTTC. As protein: CASSPPGAETQYF.

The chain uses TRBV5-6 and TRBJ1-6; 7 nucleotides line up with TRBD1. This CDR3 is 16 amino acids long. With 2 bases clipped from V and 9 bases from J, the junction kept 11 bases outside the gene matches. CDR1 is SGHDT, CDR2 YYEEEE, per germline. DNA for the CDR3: TGTGCCAGCAGCTTTGGGTCAGGGGGAAATGGTTCACCCCTCCACTTT. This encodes CASSFGSGGNGSPLHF. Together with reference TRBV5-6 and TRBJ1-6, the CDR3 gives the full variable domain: DAGVTQSPTHLIKTRGQQVTLRCSPKSGHDTVSWYQQALGQGPQFIFQYYEEEERQRGNFPDRFSGHQFPNYSSELNVNALLLGDSALYLCASSFGSGGNGSPLHFGNGTRLTVT.

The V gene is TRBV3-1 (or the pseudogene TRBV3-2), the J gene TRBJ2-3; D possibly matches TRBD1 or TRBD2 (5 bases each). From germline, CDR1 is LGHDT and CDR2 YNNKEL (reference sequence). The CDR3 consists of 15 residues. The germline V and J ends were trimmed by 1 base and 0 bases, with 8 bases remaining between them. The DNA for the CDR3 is TGTGCCAGCAGCCAAGCTGGGGGTAGCACAGATACGCAGTATTTT. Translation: CASSQAGGSTDTQYF.

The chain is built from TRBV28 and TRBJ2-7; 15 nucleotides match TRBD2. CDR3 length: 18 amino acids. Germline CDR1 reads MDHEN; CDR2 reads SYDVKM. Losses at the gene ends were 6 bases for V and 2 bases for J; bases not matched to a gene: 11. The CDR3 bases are TGTGCCAGCAGACCCTGGACTAGCGGGAGGGGTTTGCCCTACGAGCAGTACTTC. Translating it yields CASRPWTSGRGLPYEQYF.

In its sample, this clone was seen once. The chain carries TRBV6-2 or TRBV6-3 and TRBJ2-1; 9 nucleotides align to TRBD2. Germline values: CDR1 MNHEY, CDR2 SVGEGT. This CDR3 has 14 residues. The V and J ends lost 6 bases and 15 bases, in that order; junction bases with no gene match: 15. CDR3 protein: CASSETGTSSVPFF. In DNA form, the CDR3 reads TGTGCCAGCAGCGAAACCGGGACTAGCTCAGTACCGTTCTTC.

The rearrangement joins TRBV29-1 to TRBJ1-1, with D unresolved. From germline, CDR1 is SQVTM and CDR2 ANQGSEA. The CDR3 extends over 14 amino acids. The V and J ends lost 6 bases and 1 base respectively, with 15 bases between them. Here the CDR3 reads CSVIPGLWNTEAFF. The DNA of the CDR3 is TGCAGCGTCATCCCCGGTTTGTGGAACACTGAAGCTTTCTTT.

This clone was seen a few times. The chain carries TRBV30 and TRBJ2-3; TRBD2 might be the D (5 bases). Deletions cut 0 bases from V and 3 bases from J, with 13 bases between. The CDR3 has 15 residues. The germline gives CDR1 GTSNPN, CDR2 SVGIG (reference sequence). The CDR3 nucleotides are TGTGCCTGGAGTGTACTGGCGGGTTCAACAGATACGCAGTATTTT. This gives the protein CAWSVLAGSTDTQYF.

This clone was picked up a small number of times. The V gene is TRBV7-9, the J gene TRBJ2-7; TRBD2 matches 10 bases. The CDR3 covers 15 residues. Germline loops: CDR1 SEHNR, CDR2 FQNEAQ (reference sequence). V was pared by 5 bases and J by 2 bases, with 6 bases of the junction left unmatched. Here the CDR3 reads CASSGWTSGTYEQYF. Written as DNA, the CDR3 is TGTGCCAGCAGCGGCTGGACTAGCGGTACCTACGAGCAGTACTTC.

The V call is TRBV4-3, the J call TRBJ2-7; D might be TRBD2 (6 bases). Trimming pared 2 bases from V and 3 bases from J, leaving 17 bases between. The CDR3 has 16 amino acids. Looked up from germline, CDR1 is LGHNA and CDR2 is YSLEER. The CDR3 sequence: CASSQTGGAGNYEQYF. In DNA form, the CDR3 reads TGCGCCAGCAGCCAAACTGGCGGGGCAGGGAACTACGAGCAGTACTTC.

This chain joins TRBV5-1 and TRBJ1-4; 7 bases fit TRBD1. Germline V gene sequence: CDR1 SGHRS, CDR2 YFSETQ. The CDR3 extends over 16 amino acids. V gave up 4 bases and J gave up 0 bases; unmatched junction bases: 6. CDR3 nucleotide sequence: TGCGCCAGCAGCGCTGGACAGGCATCAACTAATGAAAAACTGTTTTTT. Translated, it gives CASSAGQASTNEKLFF.

This CDR3 is CASSFWSGANVLTF. CDR3 DNA sequence: TGTGCCAGCAGCTTTTGGTCTGGGGCCAACGTCCTGACTTTC. The chain links TRBV7-2 to TRBJ2-6; D uncertain. The CDR3 length is 14 residues. Trimming pared 3 bases from V and 1 base from J, leaving 4 bases between. The germline V gene has CDR1 SGHTA and CDR2 FQGNSA.

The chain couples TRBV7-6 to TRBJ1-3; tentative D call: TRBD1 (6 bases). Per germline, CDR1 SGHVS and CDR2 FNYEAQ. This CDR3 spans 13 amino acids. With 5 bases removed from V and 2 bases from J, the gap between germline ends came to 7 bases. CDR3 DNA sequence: TGTGCCAGCAGCCGGACAGCTGGAAACACCATATATTTT. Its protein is CASSRTAGNTIYF.

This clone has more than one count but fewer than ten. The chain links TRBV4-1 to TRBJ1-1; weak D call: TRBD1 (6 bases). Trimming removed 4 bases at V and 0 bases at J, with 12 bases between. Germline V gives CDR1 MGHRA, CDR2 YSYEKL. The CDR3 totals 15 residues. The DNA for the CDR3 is TGCGCCAGCAGCCCCACCGGGACACTGAACACTGAAGCTTTCTTT. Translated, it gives CASSPTGTLNTEAFF.

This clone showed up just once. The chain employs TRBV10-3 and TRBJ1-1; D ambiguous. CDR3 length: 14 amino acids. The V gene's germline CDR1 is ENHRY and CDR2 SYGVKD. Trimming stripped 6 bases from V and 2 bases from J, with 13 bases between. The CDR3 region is CAIRAGTLNTEAFF. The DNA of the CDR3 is TGTGCCATCAGGGCGGGAACCTTAAACACTGAAGCTTTCTTT.

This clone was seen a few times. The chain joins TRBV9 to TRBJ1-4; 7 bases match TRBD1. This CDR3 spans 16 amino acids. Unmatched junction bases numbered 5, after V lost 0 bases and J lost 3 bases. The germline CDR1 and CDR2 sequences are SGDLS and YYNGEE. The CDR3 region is CASSVGQGRSNEKLFF. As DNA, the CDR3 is TGTGCCAGCAGCGTAGGACAGGGAAGATCTAATGAAAAACTGTTTTTT.

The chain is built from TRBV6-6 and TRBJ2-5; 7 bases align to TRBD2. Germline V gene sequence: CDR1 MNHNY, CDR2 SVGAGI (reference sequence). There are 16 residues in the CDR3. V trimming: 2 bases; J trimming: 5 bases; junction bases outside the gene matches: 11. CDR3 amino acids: CASSYGGRVSFETQYF. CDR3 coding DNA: TGTGCCAGCAGTTACGGGGGGAGGGTTTCGTTTGAGACCCAGTACTTC.

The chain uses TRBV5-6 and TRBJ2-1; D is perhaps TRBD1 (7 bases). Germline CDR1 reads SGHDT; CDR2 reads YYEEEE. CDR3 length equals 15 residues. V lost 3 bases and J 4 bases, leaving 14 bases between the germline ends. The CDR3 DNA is TGTGCCAGCAGCTCCGACAGGGAGGAGTACAATGAGCAGTTCTTC. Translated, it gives CASSSDREEYNEQFF.

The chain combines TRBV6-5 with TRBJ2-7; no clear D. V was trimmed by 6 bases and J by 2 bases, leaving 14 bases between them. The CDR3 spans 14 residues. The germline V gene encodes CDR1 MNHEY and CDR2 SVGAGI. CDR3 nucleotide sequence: TGTGCCAGCAGCCTCCTGGCTGGGACCTACGAGCAGTACTTC. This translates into CASSLLAGTYEQYF.

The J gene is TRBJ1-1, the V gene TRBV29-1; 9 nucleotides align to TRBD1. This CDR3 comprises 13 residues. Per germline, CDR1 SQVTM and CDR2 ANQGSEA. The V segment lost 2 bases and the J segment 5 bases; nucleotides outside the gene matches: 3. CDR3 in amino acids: CSVETGQGTEAFF. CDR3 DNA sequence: TGCAGCGTTGAAACGGGACAGGGAACTGAAGCTTTCTTT.

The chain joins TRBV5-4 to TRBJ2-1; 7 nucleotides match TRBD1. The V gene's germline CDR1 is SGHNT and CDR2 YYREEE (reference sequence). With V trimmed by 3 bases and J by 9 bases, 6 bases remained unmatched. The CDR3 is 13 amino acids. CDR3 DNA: TGTGCCAGCAGCTCGGATACAGGGGCTGAGCAGTTCTTC. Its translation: CASSSDTGAEQFF.

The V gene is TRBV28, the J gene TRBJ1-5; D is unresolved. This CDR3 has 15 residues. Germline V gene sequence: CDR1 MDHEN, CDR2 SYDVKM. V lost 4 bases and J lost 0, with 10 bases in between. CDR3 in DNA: TGTGCCAGCAGTTCGACACCTTATAGCAATCAGCCCCAGCATTTT. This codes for CASSSTPYSNQPQHF.

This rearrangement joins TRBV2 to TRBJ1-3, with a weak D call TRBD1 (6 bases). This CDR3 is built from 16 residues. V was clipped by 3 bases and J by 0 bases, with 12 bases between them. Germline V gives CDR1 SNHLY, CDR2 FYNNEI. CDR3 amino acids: CASSEQGIPSGNTIYF. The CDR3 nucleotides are TGTGCCAGCAGTGAGCAGGGGATACCCTCTGGAAACACCATATATTTT.

The DNA for the CDR3 is TGTGCCAGTAGTATTAACGGTGGGGGCACTGAAGCTTTCTTT. This gives the protein CASSINGGGTEAFF. The V gene is TRBV19, the J gene TRBJ1-1, with D tentatively TRBD1 (5 bases). This CDR3 region has 14 residues. CDR1 and CDR2 (germline): LNHDA, SQIVND (reference sequence). Trimming took 3 bases from V and 4 from J, leaving 12 bases between them.

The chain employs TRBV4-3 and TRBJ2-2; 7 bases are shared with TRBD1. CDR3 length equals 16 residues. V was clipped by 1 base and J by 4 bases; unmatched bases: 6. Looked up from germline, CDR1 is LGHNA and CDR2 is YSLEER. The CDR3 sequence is CASSQARTGGTGELFF. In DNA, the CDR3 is TGCGCCAGCAGCCAAGCCAGGACAGGCGGCACCGGGGAGCTGTTTTTT.

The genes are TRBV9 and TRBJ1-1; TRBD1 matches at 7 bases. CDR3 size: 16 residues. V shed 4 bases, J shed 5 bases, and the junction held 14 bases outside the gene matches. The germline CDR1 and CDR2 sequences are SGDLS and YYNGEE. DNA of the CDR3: TGTGCCAGCAGCCCCTGGGGAGGGGGCGCTGGAACTGAAGCTTTCTTT. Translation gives CASSPWGGGAGTEAFF.

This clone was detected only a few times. In DNA, the CDR3 is TGTGCCAGCAGCTTCGCTCAAGGGCCGAACACTGAAGCTTTCTTT. Amino acid sequence: CASSFAQGPNTEAFF. J is TRBJ1-1 and V is TRBV11-2; D call uncertain. The CDR3 runs 15 residues. The germline gives CDR1 SGHAT, CDR2 FQNNGV. Trimming shortened V by 3 bases and J by 1 base, and 12 bases separated the two germline ends.

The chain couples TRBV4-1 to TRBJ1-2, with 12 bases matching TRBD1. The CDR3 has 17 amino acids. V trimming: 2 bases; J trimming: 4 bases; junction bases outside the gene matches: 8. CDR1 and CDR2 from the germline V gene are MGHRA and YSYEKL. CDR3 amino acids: CASSQPGTGGALYGYTF. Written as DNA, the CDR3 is TGCGCCAGCAGCCAACCCGGGACAGGGGGCGCGCTCTATGGCTACACCTTC.

The CDR3 sequence is CASSESDSGDTQYF. DNA for the CDR3: TGCGCCAGCAGTGAGTCTGACTCCGGGGATACGCAGTATTTT. This chain joins TRBV10-1 and TRBJ2-3, with D uncertain. Trimming pared 0 bases from V and 6 bases from J, leaving 10 bases between. Per the germline V gene, CDR1 is WNHNN and CDR2 is SYGVQD (reference sequence). This CDR3 spans 14 amino acids.

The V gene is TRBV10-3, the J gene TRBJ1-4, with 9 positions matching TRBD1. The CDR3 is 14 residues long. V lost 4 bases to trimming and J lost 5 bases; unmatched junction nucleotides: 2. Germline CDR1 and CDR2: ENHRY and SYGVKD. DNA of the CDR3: TGTGCCATCAGTGTGGGGACAGGGAATGAAAAACTGTTTTTT. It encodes CAISVGTGNEKLFF.